This note documents a single T cell receptor (beta chain) sequence. The sample belongs to a study of T cell responses to AZD1222 COVID-19 vaccine. The V end was cut by 0 bases, the J end by 8 bases, with 14 bases between. Germline CDR1 SGHKS, CDR2 YYEKEE (reference sequence). The CDR3 is 14 residues long. TCRdb's table, derived via immunoSEQ multiplex PCR, lists solely in-frame clones and lacks some. The table shows some 120,000 clones, with 85% to 95% occurring only once. The receptor was derived from an adult who received the AZD1222 COVID-19 vaccine. The chain carries TRBV5-5 and TRBJ1-2; weak D call: TRBD1 (6 bases). The specimen comprised peripheral blood, sampled 28 days after the second AZD1222 dose. As DNA, the CDR3 is TGTGCCAGCAGCTTGGAGGGTCAGGGGATCGGCTACACCTTC. Translation gives CASSLEGQGIGYTF.